Listed below are T cell receptor beta chains from one sample, sequenced in a study of blood T cell repertoires in COVID-19. TCRdb's copy holds only in-frame clones and misses some; the assay was immunoSEQ multiplex PCR. This table has 90,000 to 150,000 clones, around 82% appearing once. The sample was peripheral blood. These receptors were taken from a human donor in a cohort sampled during active COVID-19. Both conserved end residues are part of each CDR3. D genes are given only for firm matches. Size is omitted from some rows. Given values are once, few, many or a class for expanded clones.

TRBJ2-1 TRBV6-2/TRBV6-3 - - CASSLPPLDEQFF TGTGCCAGCAGTTTACCCCCCCTAGATGAGCAGTTCTTC
TRBJ2-7 TRBV19 - few CASSYGGTYGYEQYF TGTGCCAGTAGTTATGGGGGGACCTACGGGTACGAGCAGTACTTC
TRBJ1-2 TRBV10-1 - - CASSKAGERAGYTF TGCGCCAGCAGCAAGGCGGGGGAGCGGGCTGGCTACACCTTC
TRBJ2-5 TRBV5-1 TRBD1 - CASSSGQGAPSGTQYF TGCGCCAGCAGCTCGGGACAGGGGGCGCCTTCGGGGACCCAGTACTTC
TRBJ2-2 TRBV7-9 TRBD2 - CASSLARTSGGDNTGELFF TGTGCCAGCAGCTTAGCCCGGACTAGCGGGGGGGATAACACCGGGGAGCTGTTTTTT
TRBJ2-1 TRBV10-3 - - CAIRGGDPNNEQFF TGTGCCATCAGAGGGGGGGACCCTAACAATGAGCAGTTCTTC
TRBJ1-2 TRBV28 TRBD1 - CASSRTGGYYGYTF TGTGCCAGCAGCAGGACAGGGGGCTACTATGGCTACACCTTC
TRBJ1-5 TRBV6-5 TRBD1 - CASNPTGGNQPQHF TGTGCCAGCAACCCGACAGGGGGAAATCAGCCCCAGCATTTT
TRBJ1-4 TRBV7-8 - - CASRTGGYNEKLFF TGTGCCAGCCGGACGGGCGGGTATAATGAAAAACTGTTTTTT
TRBJ2-3 TRBV7-9 - - CASSQTSRTDTQYF TGTGCCAGCAGCCAAACCTCGAGAACAGATACGCAGTATTTT
TRBJ1-4 TRBV10-2 - - CASRQGNEKLFF TGCGCCAGCCGGCAGGGGAATGAAAAACTGTTTTTT
TRBJ2-5 TRBV4-3 TRBD1 once CASSQGQGPQETQYF TGCGCCAGCAGCCAGGGACAGGGACCCCAAGAGACCCAGTACTTC
TRBJ2-3 TRBV6-4 TRBD2 - CASSDSSGGADTQYF TGTGCCAGCAGTGACTCTAGCGGGGGGGCAGATACGCAGTATTTT
TRBJ2-3 TRBV6-9 TRBD1 - CASSEGGTAWSTDTQYF TGTGCCAGCAGTGAGGGTGGGACAGCATGGAGCACAGATACGCAGTATTTT
TRBJ2-5 TRBV6-5 TRBD2 - CASRNLAGGGETQYF TGTGCCAGCAGGAATCTAGCGGGGGGGGGAGAGACCCAGTACTTC
TRBJ2-7 TRBV18 TRBD2 - CASSSILAGASYEQYF TGTGCCAGCTCAAGTATCCTAGCGGGGGCAAGCTACGAGCAGTACTTC
TRBJ1-1 TRBV10-1 TRBD1 - CASSDPGTGDTEAFF TGCGCCAGCAGTGACCCCGGGACAGGGGACACTGAAGCTTTCTTT
TRBJ2-7 TRBV5-8 - - CASSLVRLSSYEQYF TGTGCCAGCAGCTTGGTACGTTTGAGCTCCTACGAGCAGTACTTC
TRBJ2-2 TRBV7-6 - - CASSLAGGGVLTGELFF TGTGCCAGCAGCTTAGCGGGAGGCGGGGTCCTCACCGGGGAGCTGTTTTTT
TRBJ2-3 TRBV7-9 - - CASSFRVGDTQYF TGTGCCAGCAGCTTTCGGGTAGGAGATACGCAGTATTTT
TRBJ2-3 TRBV2 TRBD2 once CASRGHSGGSQYF TGTGCCAGCAGGGGCCATAGCGGGGGGTCGCAGTATTTT
TRBJ1-4 TRBV6-5 - - CASSLTGTTNEKLFF TGTGCCAGCAGTCTAACAGGCACAACTAATGAAAAACTGTTTTTT
TRBJ2-7 TRBV6-6 - - CASRPRGGAISYEQYF TGTGCCAGCAGACCGCGTGGGGGGGCCATCTCCTACGAGCAGTACTTC
TRBJ2-5 TRBV6-5 - - CASSYGPGGETQYF TGTGCCAGCAGTTACGGTCCCGGCGGAGAGACCCAGTACTTC
TRBJ1-2 TRBV20-1 - - CSASRTVGGYTF TGCAGTGCTAGTCGGACAGTTGGTGGCTACACCTTC
TRBJ1-2 TRBV28 - - CASSLVQATYGYTF TGTGCCAGCAGTTTGGTTCAGGCCACCTATGGCTACACCTTC
TRBJ1-1 TRBV4-3 - few CASGKTGSTEAFF TGCGCCAGCGGCAAGACAGGCAGCACTGAAGCTTTCTTT
TRBJ2-5 TRBV7-2 - once CASSSWDFAEETQYF TGTGCCAGCAGCTCCTGGGACTTCGCTGAAGAGACCCAGTACTTC
TRBJ2-1 TRBV6-1 TRBD2 many CASSVSIAGGNNEQFF TGTGCCAGCAGTGTCTCGATAGCGGGGGGGAACAATGAGCAGTTCTTC
TRBJ1-4 TRBV27 - few CASRRQNNEKLFF TGTGCCAGCAGGAGGCAGAATAATGAAAAACTGTTTTTT
TRBJ2-3 TRBV5-1 TRBD1 - CASSLPQGAADTQYF TGCGCCAGCAGCTTGCCTCAGGGGGCCGCAGATACGCAGTATTTT
TRBJ1-1 TRBV7-7 - - CASRSNPQGPGNTEAFF TGTGCTAGCAGATCAAATCCCCAGGGTCCGGGGAACACTGAAGCTTTCTTT
TRBJ2-5 TRBV4-1 TRBD2 once CASSLRYGTSGGGQETQYF TGCGCCAGCAGCTTGCGGTACGGGACTAGCGGGGGGGGACAAGAGACCCAGTACTTC
TRBJ1-5 TRBV15 TRBD1 once CATSGGWQGDQPQHF TGTGCCACCAGCGGTGGGTGGCAGGGGGATCAGCCCCAGCATTTT
TRBJ1-6 TRBV5-4 - - CASSLTYLSYNSPLHF TGTGCCAGCAGCTTGACCTACCTCTCCTATAATTCACCCCTCCACTTT
TRBJ2-3 TRBV2 TRBD2 - CASRGTSGGTDTQYF TGTGCCAGCAGGGGGACTAGCGGGGGCACAGATACGCAGTATTTT
TRBJ1-5 TRBV19 - few CASSIDSSNQPQHF TGTGCCAGTAGTATCGACAGTAGCAATCAGCCCCAGCATTTT
TRBJ2-5 TRBV28 TRBD1 once CASSFAGQGAGETQYF TGTGCCAGCAGTTTCGCGGGACAGGGGGCCGGAGAGACCCAGTACTTC
TRBJ2-1 TRBV2 TRBD2 - CASSETSGGSYNEQFF TGTGCCAGCAGTGAGACTAGCGGGGGGTCCTACAATGAGCAGTTCTTC
TRBJ1-1 TRBV5-6 - - CASSLGHGTEAFF TGTGCCAGCAGCTTGGGACACGGCACTGAAGCTTTCTTT
TRBJ1-4 TRBV5-1 - - CASSPVGRADEKLFF TGCGCCAGCAGCCCGGTGGGGCGTGCCGATGAAAAACTGTTTTTT
TRBJ2-7 TRBV6-2/TRBV6-3 TRBD1 few CASSISRGLVEQYF TGTGCCAGCAGTATTAGCAGGGGGCTCGTCGAGCAGTACTTC
TRBJ1-4 TRBV6-1 - few CASSEGWVGEKLFF TGTGCCAGCAGTGAAGGGTGGGTCGGGGAAAAACTGTTTTTT
TRBJ2-5 TRBV6-2/TRBV6-3 - - CASSLQETQYF TGTGCCAGCAGTTTACAAGAGACCCAGTACTTC
TRBJ2-1 TRBV19 TRBD1 few CASSIGTGGYNEQFF TGTGCCAGTAGTATTGGGACAGGGGGCTACAATGAGCAGTTCTTC
TRBJ2-7 TRBV6-5 - once CASSYAGQRSYEQYF TGTGCCAGCAGTTACGCGGGACAGCGCTCCTACGAGCAGTACTTC
TRBJ2-2 TRBV19 TRBD1 - CASSQTGAGELFF TGTGCCAGTAGTCAGACAGGGGCCGGGGAGCTGTTTTTT
TRBJ1-2 TRBV27 TRBD1 - CASSLTAGGVTNYGYTF TGTGCCAGCAGTTTAACGGCAGGGGGCGTAACGAACTATGGCTACACCTTC
TRBJ2-1 TRBV19 TRBD2 - CASSIDHTSGGAPYNEQFF TGTGCCAGTAGTATAGATCATACTAGCGGGGGGGCCCCCTACAATGAGCAGTTCTTC
TRBJ2-7 TRBV5-4 TRBD1 - CASSVQGTAYEQYF TGTGCCAGCAGCGTACAAGGGACAGCCTACGAGCAGTACTTC
TRBJ1-4 TRBV9 TRBD1 - CASSSGQIEKLFF TGTGCCAGCAGCTCGGGACAGATTGAAAAACTGTTTTTT
TRBJ2-2 TRBV7-9 TRBD1 - CASRRQGDTGELFF TGTGCCAGCAGGAGACAGGGGGACACCGGGGAGCTGTTTTTT